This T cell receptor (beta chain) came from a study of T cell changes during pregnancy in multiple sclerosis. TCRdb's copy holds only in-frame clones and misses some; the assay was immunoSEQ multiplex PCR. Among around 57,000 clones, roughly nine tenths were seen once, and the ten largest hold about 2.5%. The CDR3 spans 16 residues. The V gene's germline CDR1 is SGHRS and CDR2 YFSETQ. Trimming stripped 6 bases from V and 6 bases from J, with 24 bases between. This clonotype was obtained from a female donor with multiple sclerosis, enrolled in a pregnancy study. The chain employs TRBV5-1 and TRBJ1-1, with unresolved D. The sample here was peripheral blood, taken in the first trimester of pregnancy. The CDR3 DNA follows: TGCGCCAGCACCTTACTCGTACCCGGAGGGCAGGCTGAAGCTTTCTTT. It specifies CASTLLVPGGQAEAFF.